The clone carrying this T cell receptor (beta chain) was counted only a few times. Its specificity is unknown. TCR alpha and TCR beta cDNA libraries carrying sample barcodes and UMIs were produced by 5'RACE using constant-segment primers. TCRdb re-derived calls from the 5' RACE reads in MiXCR, one entry per CDR3 protein. The data show 100,000 to 140,000 distinct CDR3 sequences, roughly an eighth seen once. This CDR3 spans 15 amino acids. Trimming removed 1 base from V and 1 base from J; junction bases left unmatched: 3. Germline assignment: CDR1 SEHNR and CDR2 FQNEAQ (reference sequence). This record belongs to a study of T-cell memory formation after mild COVID-19. Findings and caveats of the study: Clones contracting across day 15 to 85 had a balanced CD4/CD8 profile; later expanding clones leaned CD4+. Whether day 37 second-wave clones are SARS-CoV-2-specific was not confirmed. Pre-infection memory showed some responding clones, and this suggested that cross-reactive memory joined.

The sequence was obtained from a man aged 18 to 30 who had mild COVID-19 (a few samples of this study predate the infection). Cell type and time point are not known. The V gene is TRBV7-9, the J gene TRBJ2-5; TRBD1 matches 7 bases. Sequenced sample: PBMCs or a T cell subset sorted from them (not recorded which). CDR3 sequence: CASSLGGQIQETQYF. CDR3 nucleotides: TGTGCCAGCAGCTTAGGGGGACAGATCCAAGAGACCCAGTACTTC.